The 5 T cell receptor beta chains below were found in one sample sequenced in a study of sequential checkpoint blockade in melanoma. The treatment was: randomized to nivolumab then ipilimumab (arm A) or the reverse (arm B). Some clones are missing from TCRdb's copy, which holds only in-frame ones; the method was immunoSEQ multiplex PCR. The profile shows some 30,000 clones, approximately 86% of them singletons. Specimen: CD8+ T cells sorted from blood (inferred from file names), collected from a patient given nivolumab and ipilimumab in sequence. These receptors were obtained from a human donor with melanoma.

A few counts support this clone. The V gene is TRBV9, the J gene TRBJ1-2, with D unclear. The germline V gene has CDR1 SGDLS and CDR2 YYNGEE. There are 14 residues in the CDR3. V lost 3 bases to trimming and J lost 4 bases, with 13 bases between them. The CDR3 sequence: CASSDREPFYGYTF. The DNA of the CDR3 is TGTGCCAGCAGCGACCGGGAGCCCTTCTATGGCTACACCTTC.

This chain links TRBV6-5 with TRBJ1-4; D gene unclear. The CDR3 spans 15 residues. Germline CDR1 MNHEY, CDR2 SVGAGI. V gave up 0 bases and J gave up 3 bases, with 8 bases separating them. The CDR3 region is CASSYSVAPNEKLFF. The CDR3 DNA reads TGTGCCAGCAGTTACTCGGTGGCCCCTAATGAAAAACTGTTTTTT.

The chain couples TRBV7-9 to TRBJ2-7, with D hard to call. The CDR3 runs to 12 residues. The V gene's germline CDR1 is SEHNR and CDR2 FQNEAQ (reference sequence). The V end lost 3 bases, the J end lost 2 bases, and 5 bases lay between the germline ends. The CDR3 coding sequence is TGTGCCAGCAGCTTTGGCACCTACGAGCAGTACTTC. This gives the protein CASSFGTYEQYF.

V and J are TRBV7-9 and TRBJ2-3; D is unclear. The V gene lost 5 bases and the J gene lost 2 bases, with 5 bases spanning the gap. The V gene's germline CDR1 is SEHNR and CDR2 FQNEAQ (reference sequence). The CDR3 is made up of 12 amino acids. For the CDR3, the DNA is TGTGCCAGCAGCCGAGACACAGATACGCAGTATTTT. Amino acid sequence: CASSRDTDTQYF.

The table lists this clone with a few counts. V gene TRBV18 combines with J gene TRBJ1-5; D is possibly TRBD1 (6 bases). Deletions cut 2 bases from V and 6 bases from J, with 8 bases between. The CDR3 runs 13 residues. Germline V gene data show CDR1 as KGHSH and CDR2 as LQKENI. The DNA for the CDR3 is TGTGCCAGCTCACCAGGGGGCAGTCAGCCCCAGCATTTT. This codes for CASSPGGSQPQHF.